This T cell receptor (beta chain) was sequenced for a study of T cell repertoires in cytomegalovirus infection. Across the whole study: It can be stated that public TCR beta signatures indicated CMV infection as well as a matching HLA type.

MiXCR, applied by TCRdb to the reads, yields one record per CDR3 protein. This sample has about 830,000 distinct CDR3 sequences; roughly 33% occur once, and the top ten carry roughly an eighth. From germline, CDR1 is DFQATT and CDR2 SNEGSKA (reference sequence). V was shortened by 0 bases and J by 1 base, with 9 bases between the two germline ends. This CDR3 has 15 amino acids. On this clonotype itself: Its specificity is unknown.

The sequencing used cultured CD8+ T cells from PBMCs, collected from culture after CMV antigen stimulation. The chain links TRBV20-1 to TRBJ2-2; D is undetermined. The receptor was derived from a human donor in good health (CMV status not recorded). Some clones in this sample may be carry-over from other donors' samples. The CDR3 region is CSARDRSVNTGELFF. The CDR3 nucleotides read TGCAGTGCTAGAGATCGATCCGTGAACACCGGGGAGCTGTTTTTT.